Below, 30 T cell receptor beta chains from the same sample are listed, as sequenced in a study of blood T cell repertoires in COVID-19. The method was immunoSEQ multiplex PCR; TCRdb's version includes in-frame clones alone and lacks a portion of them. The sample holds 200,000 to 300,000 clones, about 87% seen once. Source material: PBMCs or T cells enriched from blood (not recorded which). The receptors here all came from a woman between 40 and 50 years old who had been exposed to COVID-19.

The chain's CDR3 is CASSSDEGGTFNTGELFF. The CDR3 DNA follows: TGTGCCAGCAGCTCCGATGAGGGGGGGACTTTCAACACCGGGGAGCTGTTTTTT. The rearrangement uses TRBV7-2 and TRBJ2-2; possible D gene TRBD2, 7 bases. The CDR3 has 18 amino acids. Germline V gene sequence: CDR1 SGHTA, CDR2 FQGNSA. The V end lost 4 bases, the J end lost 2 bases, and 20 bases lay between the germline ends.

This clone occurred a few times. The chain employs TRBV7-8 and TRBJ1-3; D unclear. V was shortened by 6 bases and J by 5 bases, with 5 bases between the two germline ends. This CDR3 spans 11 amino acids. Germline values: CDR1 SGHVS, CDR2 FQNEAQ. The CDR3 region has the DNA TGTGCCAGCAGTTCTCGAAACACCATATATTTT. Translation: CASSSRNTIYF.

This clone was counted a single time. The chain employs TRBV3-1 (or the pseudogene TRBV3-2) and TRBJ1-4, with D uncertain. CDR1 and CDR2 from the germline V gene are LGHDT and YNNKEL (reference sequence). The CDR3 contains 12 residues. Trimming stripped 2 bases from V and 10 bases from J, with 8 bases between. CDR3: CASSQSSGKLFF. The CDR3 DNA reads TGTGCCAGCAGCCAATCCTCGGGAAAACTGTTTTTT.

The V call is TRBV11-3, the J call TRBJ2-3; no reliable D call. The V and J ends lost 2 bases and 4 bases respectively, with 4 bases between them. Germline CDR1 and CDR2: SGHNT and YENEEA. The CDR3 covers 12 residues. The CDR3 loop reads CASSLTPDTQYF. The CDR3 DNA sequence: TGTGCCAGCAGCTTAACACCAGATACGCAGTATTTT.

This chain joins TRBV7-8 and TRBJ1-2; D perhaps matches TRBD1 (6 bases). Trimming took off 3 bases at V and 2 bases at J, with 19 bases between the two ends. This CDR3 is 17 amino acids long. CDR1 is SGHVS, CDR2 FQNEAQ, per germline. The CDR3 sequence is CASSFVQGKTANYGYTF. Written as DNA, the CDR3 is TGTGCCAGCAGCTTCGTCCAGGGGAAGACAGCAAACTATGGCTACACCTTC.

The chain employs TRBV28 and TRBJ2-4; 9 bases are shared with TRBD1. With V trimmed by 6 bases and J by 9 bases, 6 bases remained unmatched. The germline CDR1 and CDR2 sequences are MDHEN and SYDVKM. The CDR3 runs 13 residues. The CDR3 loop reads CASSPTGGGIQYF. CDR3 bases: TGTGCCAGCAGCCCAACAGGGGGCGGCATTCAGTACTTC.

The J gene is TRBJ1-3, the V gene TRBV9; D not resolved. Germline V CDR1 and CDR2: SGDLS, YYNGEE. V lost 2 bases to trimming and J lost 7 bases, with 22 bases between them. The CDR3 spans 17 residues. CDR3 nucleotides: TGTGCCAGCAGCGTGTATCTGAGGGAGAAATTCATTAACACCATATATTTT. Encoded protein: CASSVYLREKFINTIYF.

This clone was seen just once. The chain combines TRBV30 with TRBJ1-2, with D unresolved. V was clipped by 0 bases and J by 0 bases, with 5 bases between them. The CDR3 is made up of 13 amino acids. Germline CDR1 GTSNPN, CDR2 SVGIG (reference sequence). The CDR3 sequence: CAWSVGANYGYTF. As DNA, the CDR3 is TGTGCCTGGAGTGTCGGTGCTAACTATGGCTACACCTTC.

The chain employs TRBV7-6 and TRBJ1-6, with 7 positions matching TRBD1. The CDR3 covers 15 residues. Looked up from germline, CDR1 is SGHVS and CDR2 is FNYEAQ. V shed 3 bases and J 6 bases; nucleotides not matched to a gene: 5. CDR3 residues: CASSLGTVGNSPLHF. The CDR3 DNA sequence: TGTGCCAGCAGCTTGGGGACAGTTGGTAATTCACCCCTCCACTTT.

The V and J genes are TRBV10-3 and TRBJ1-2; D not resolved. Trimming left V 3 bases short and J 2 bases short, with 7 bases between. There are 13 residues in the CDR3. The germline gives CDR1 ENHRY, CDR2 SYGVKD. The CDR3, as DNA: TGTGCCATCAGTGACGGAGTAAACTATGGCTACACCTTC. It encodes CAISDGVNYGYTF.

The chain couples TRBV2 to TRBJ2-7; tentatively, D is TRBD1 (5 bases). This CDR3 is built from 12 residues. Germline lookup yields CDR1 SNHLY and CDR2 FYNNEI. V was shortened by 6 bases and J by 4 bases, with 10 bases between the two germline ends. CDR3 amino acids: CASRAQGYEQYF. The CDR3 nucleotides read TGTGCCAGCAGAGCCCAGGGATACGAGCAGTACTTC.

This chain connects TRBV12-3 or TRBV12-4 to TRBJ1-1; a possible D gene is TRBD1 (5 bases). The V end lost 3 bases, the J end lost 4 bases, and 9 bases lay between the germline ends. CDR3 length: 13 residues. CDR3 sequence (DNA): TGTGCCAGCAGTTTGTGGGGGGGCACTGAAGCTTTCTTT. Residues: CASSLWGGTEAFF.

This sequence joins TRBV7-8 and TRBJ2-3, with 7 bases lining up with TRBD1. V was pared by 3 bases and J by 4 bases, with 4 bases of the junction left unmatched. This CDR3 has 14 residues. In germline, CDR1 is SGHVS, CDR2 FQNEAQ. The CDR3 region has the DNA TGTGCCAGCAGCTTGACAGGGTCTCCAGATACGCAGTATTTT. This gives the protein CASSLTGSPDTQYF.

This chain connects TRBV5-1 to TRBJ1-2, with 12 bases lining up with TRBD1. Germline V gene lookup returns CDR1 SGHRS and CDR2 YFSETQ. The CDR3 covers 16 residues. V shed 5 bases, J shed 7 bases, and the junction held 12 bases outside the gene matches. The CDR3 bases are TGCGCCAGCAGACCAAGGCCGGGACAGGGGGCGTTTGGCTACACCTTC. Protein product: CASRPRPGQGAFGYTF.

The chain has TRBV7-8 and TRBJ1-3; D unresolved. Between the trimmed V and J ends, which lost 5 bases and 0 bases, there was a span of 14 bases. The CDR3 length is 16 residues. The germline CDR1 and CDR2 sequences are SGHVS and FQNEAQ. The CDR3 loop reads CASSVGERYSGNTIYF. In DNA, the CDR3 is TGTGCCAGCAGCGTCGGGGAGCGATACTCTGGAAACACCATATATTTT.

V gene TRBV7-8 combines with J gene TRBJ1-6; 9 nucleotides match TRBD1. Germline trimming cut 3 bases from V and 10 bases from J; bases unmatched to any gene: 10. The CDR3 totals 16 residues. CDR1 and CDR2 (germline): SGHVS, FQNEAQ. The CDR3, as DNA: TGTGCCAGCAGCTTCTTTGAGACAGGGGGGTACTCACCCCTCCACTTT. This encodes CASSFFETGGYSPLHF.

In DNA form, the CDR3 reads TGTGCCAGCACCGACAGGGAACAGGGCTACACCTTC. Amino acid sequence: CASTDREQGYTF. The chain recombines TRBV28 with TRBJ1-2; 7 positions match TRBD1. V trimming: 7 bases; J trimming: 8 bases; junction bases outside the gene matches: 7. Germline V gene sequence: CDR1 MDHEN, CDR2 SYDVKM. The CDR3 has 12 amino acids.

The sample holds a few counts of this clone. V is TRBV18 and J is TRBJ2-5; D uncertain. V shed 5 bases and J shed 8 bases, with 15 bases lying between them. The CDR3 totals 13 residues. The germline V gene has CDR1 KGHSH and CDR2 LQKENI. The CDR3, as DNA: TGTGCCAGCTCAGAAATTCATTTAAGCACCCAGTACTTC. Protein sequence: CASSEIHLSTQYF.

The rearrangement uses TRBV24-1 and TRBJ1-1; the D is unclear. CDR1 is KGHDR and CDR2 is SFDVKD in the germline V gene. V dropped 2 bases and J dropped 0 bases, with 9 bases sitting between them. This CDR3 contains 15 residues. CDR3 residues: CATSDSRGLNTEAFF. The CDR3 DNA follows: TGTGCCACCAGTGATTCGCGCGGTCTGAACACTGAAGCTTTCTTT.

V gene TRBV19 combines with J gene TRBJ2-1, with TRBD2 as a possible D gene (5 bases). This CDR3 comprises 15 residues. With 3 bases removed from V and 8 bases from J, the gap between germline ends came to 17 bases. Germline CDR1 reads LNHDA; CDR2 reads SQIVND (reference sequence). The CDR3 DNA sequence: TGTGCCAGTAGTATGCCGGGGTTCCGAGGCGATGAGCAGTTCTTC. Its protein product is CASSMPGFRGDEQFF. The full variable domain, rest sourced from reference TRBV19 and TRBJ2-1, is DGGITQSPKYLFRKEGQNVTLSCEQNLNHDAMYWYRQDPGQGLRLIYYSQIVNDFQKGDIAEGYSVSREKKESFPLTVTSAQKNPTAFYLCASSMPGFRGDEQFFGPGTRLTVL.

The V and J genes are TRBV3-1 (or the pseudogene TRBV3-2) and TRBJ1-6; D gene uncertain. This CDR3 has 11 amino acids. V lost 3 bases and J lost 10, with 4 bases in between. CDR1 and CDR2 (germline): LGHDT, YNNKEL (reference sequence). This CDR3 is CASSQRSPLHF. The CDR3, as DNA: TGTGCCAGCAGCCAGCGCTCACCCCTCCACTTT.

The chain is built from TRBV9 and TRBJ1-2; TRBD1 aligns across 9 bases. The CDR3 length is 14 residues. Germline V CDR1 and CDR2: SGDLS, YYNGEE. V lost 6 bases, J lost 1 base, and 4 bases stayed unmatched. CDR3 nucleotide sequence: TGTGCCAGCAACGGACAGGGGCGTAACTATGGCTACACCTTC. Amino acids: CASNGQGRNYGYTF.

For this clone: The same CDR3 also results from other DNA sequences found in this sample. The rearrangement links TRBV7-9 to TRBJ1-2; D may be TRBD1 (5 bases). This CDR3 spans 13 amino acids. Looked up from germline, CDR1 is SEHNR and CDR2 is FQNEAQ (reference sequence). V lost 5 bases to trimming and J lost 4 bases, with 11 bases between them. The CDR3 loop is CASSRDSLYGYTF. CDR3 DNA: TGTGCCAGCAGCCGAGACAGTCTCTATGGCTACACCTTC.

The rearrangement links TRBV11-3 to TRBJ1-2; 9 bases are a match to TRBD1. This CDR3 region has 14 residues. Unmatched junction bases numbered 7, after V lost 3 bases and J lost 8 bases. Germline V gives CDR1 SGHNT, CDR2 YENEEA. The CDR3 reads CASSLDTGGRGYTF. The CDR3 bases are TGTGCCAGCAGCTTGGACACAGGGGGCCGCGGCTACACCTTC.

This chain uses TRBV10-3 with TRBJ2-5, with 10 bases lining up with TRBD2. The trim removed 3 bases at V and 2 bases at J, leaving 6 bases unmatched. This CDR3 is built from 16 residues. The V gene's germline CDR1 is ENHRY and CDR2 SYGVKD. CDR3 nucleotides: TGTGCCATCAGTGATCTAGCGGGGGTGGGTCAAGAGACCCAGTACTTC. Its translation: CAISDLAGVGQETQYF.

This clone appeared once. V usage is TRBV24-1 and J usage is TRBJ1-6; weak D call: TRBD1 (5 bases). Trimming left V 12 bases short and J 9 bases short, with 17 bases between. Germline CDR1 is KGHDR and CDR2 is SFDVKD. This CDR3 has 13 residues. CDR3 sequence reads: CAAGRMRFSPLHF. The CDR3 coding sequence is TGTGCCGCGGGACGGATGAGATTTTCACCCCTCCACTTT.

The CDR3 is CASSTPIAGVGTDTQYF. DNA of the CDR3: TGTGCCAGTAGTACTCCCATAGCGGGAGTGGGGACAGATACGCAGTATTTT. The J gene is TRBJ2-3, the V gene TRBV19, with 9 nucleotides matching TRBD2. CDR3 length: 17 amino acids. From germline, CDR1 is LNHDA and CDR2 SQIVND (reference sequence). J gave up 3 bases and V 4 bases, and 11 bases lay outside the gene matches.

The rearrangement joins TRBV5-8 to TRBJ1-1; unclear D gene. From germline, CDR1 is SGHTS and CDR2 YDEGEE. Trimming shortened V by 0 bases and J by 2 bases, and 8 bases separated the two germline ends. The CDR3 is made up of 14 amino acids. The CDR3 here is CASSLVAFNTEAFF. CDR3 coding DNA: TGTGCCAGCAGCTTGGTGGCATTCAACACTGAAGCTTTCTTT.

The gene calls are TRBV4-1 and TRBJ1-3, with D possibly matching TRBD1 (5 bases). Germline CDR1 and CDR2: MGHRA and YSYEKL. CDR3 length: 16 amino acids. With 2 bases removed from V and 1 base from J, the gap between germline ends came to 12 bases. CDR3 DNA: TGCGCCAGCAGCCAACACGACAGTAGGTCTGGAAACACCATATATTTT. This codes for CASSQHDSRSGNTIYF.

The CDR3 spells CASSFSIDRNFHTEAFF. Written as DNA, the CDR3 is TGTGCCAGCAGCTTTAGTATCGACAGAAACTTTCACACTGAAGCTTTCTTT. This sequence joins TRBV7-2 and TRBJ1-1, with a possible D match to TRBD1 (5 bases). V was clipped by 3 bases and J by 3 bases, with 20 bases between them. From germline, CDR1 is SGHTA and CDR2 FQGNSA. The CDR3 runs 17 residues.